The clone carrying this T cell receptor (beta chain) was detected ten times or more. The antigen remains undetermined. TCRdb analysed the 5' RACE reads with MiXCR anew, one entry per CDR3 protein. The sample carries roughly 110,000 distinct CDR3 sequences, around 10% recorded once. The data were taken from a study of early T cells in non-severe SARS-CoV-2 infection. General observations from the study: VDJdb-based annotation leaned toward anti-spike CD8 responses and missed private and CD4 specificities.

Trimming took off 1 base at V and 6 bases at J, with 6 bases between the two ends. There are 13 residues in the CDR3. In germline, CDR1 is SGHVS, CDR2 FQNEAQ. The clonotype originates from an adult who was a healthcare worker with PCR-confirmed SARS-CoV-2 infection or an uninfected control (not recorded which). V gene TRBV7-8 combines with J gene TRBJ2-2; D unresolved. Source material: whole blood. CDR3 region: CASSLVFPGELFF. The CDR3 coding sequence is TGTGCCAGCAGCTTAGTGTTTCCCGGGGAGCTGTTTTTT.